A single sample is the source of the 2 T cell receptor beta chains below, sequenced in a study of T-cell reconstitution after alpha-beta-depleted transplantation in children. Unique molecular identifiers featured in how the TCRbeta library was prepared. MiXCR, run by TCRdb on the PCR reads, gives a single entry per CDR3 protein. The data show about 690,000 distinct CDR3 sequences, with roughly 17% seen just once and 1.1% held by the top ten. This sample comprised PBMCs from the stem cell graft donor, obtained from the stem cell graft. The receptor source for this set is a human donor who donated a stem cell graft to a child with acute myeloid leukemia.

This clonotype came up many times. This chain connects TRBV20-1 to TRBJ2-4, with D possibly TRBD1 on 6 matching bases. Trimming stripped 2 bases from V and 3 bases from J, with 17 bases between. The CDR3 consists of 16 residues. CDR1 is DFQATT and CDR2 is SNEGSKA in the germline V gene (reference sequence). CDR3 sequence (DNA): TGCAGTGCTAGAACCTCAGACAGGCGATTCAAAAACATTCAGTACTTC. Translating gives CSARTSDRRFKNIQYF.

This clonotype appeared many times. The rearrangement links TRBV29-1 to TRBJ2-7; TRBD2 matches 9 bases. The germline V gene has CDR1 SQVTM and CDR2 ANQGSEA. The ends lost 4 bases at V and 0 bases at J; junction bases unmatched: 1. The CDR3 has 13 amino acids. The CDR3 region is CSVGLAASYEQYF. As DNA, the CDR3 is TGCAGCGTTGGACTAGCGGCCTCCTACGAGCAGTACTTC.